The sequence of this TCR beta chain was determined in a study of long-term antiretroviral therapy in people with HIV. General study results and limits: Pre-ART expanded TRB clones stayed dominant throughout, though often decreasing after ART.

This CDR3 is 16 amino acids long. V shed 0 bases and J 6 bases; nucleotides not matched to a gene: 10. Germline V gene data show CDR1 as MDHEN and CDR2 as SYDVKM. The assay, immunoSEQ v3.0, was run at survey level. Sequencing was performed with immunoSEQ multiplex PCR; in TCRdb, only in-frame clones are kept and a portion is missing. The table lists 20,000 to 25,000 clones, over 75% of them singletons, with about 7.2% in the top ten. In regard to this clone: The antigen is undetermined.

V and J are TRBV28 and TRBJ1-1, with 7 bases matching TRBD1. Sequencing was performed on unsorted PBMCs, taken 1.5 years after starting antiretroviral therapy. The TCR originated in a man aged 30 to 39 with HIV. The chain's CDR3 is CASSLWGDSRLAEAFF. DNA for the CDR3: TGTGCCAGCAGTTTATGGGGGGACAGCCGCCTGGCTGAAGCTTTCTTT.